The next 16 T cell receptor beta chains were all read from a single sample in a study of cytotoxic CD8 clonotypes in ibrutinib-treated CLL. Only in-frame clones appear in the TCRdb table, and some are missing; sequencing was by immunoSEQ multiplex PCR. The table has about 300,000 clones, 60% to 80% seen once. Sequencing was performed on PBMCs, taken after 36 months of ibrutinib treatment. The receptors shown here come from a human donor with chronic lymphocytic leukemia.

The chain has TRBV9 and TRBJ2-7, with 7 positions matching TRBD1. V lost 3 bases and J lost 6; bases outside the gene matches: 12. The germline gives CDR1 SGDLS, CDR2 YYNGEE. The CDR3 has 15 amino acids. CDR3 bases: TGTGCCAGCAGCGGGACAGGAACTAAAGGGGGCGAGCAGTACTTC. This gives the protein CASSGTGTKGGEQYF.

The V call is TRBV2, the J call TRBJ2-5; a possible D gene is TRBD2 (5 bases). CDR1 and CDR2 (germline): SNHLY, FYNNEI. The V end lost 5 bases, the J end lost 1 base, and 20 bases lay between the germline ends. The CDR3 loop spans 17 amino acids. The CDR3 protein is CASSRRNPRLAQETQYF. The CDR3 DNA sequence: TGTGCCAGCAGTCGACGGAACCCCCGGCTAGCCCAAGAGACCCAGTACTTC.

The genes are TRBV4-1 and TRBJ1-4, with D possibly matching TRBD1 (5 bases). This CDR3 comprises 13 residues. Trimming removed 6 bases at V and 3 bases at J, with 8 bases between. Germline V lookup: CDR1 MGHRA, CDR2 YSYEKL. The CDR3, as DNA: TGCGCCAGCAGTAGGGGTCCTAATGAAAAACTGTTTTTT. This sequence encodes CASSRGPNEKLFF.

The chain joins TRBV7-8 to TRBJ2-5; D ambiguous. There are 14 residues in the CDR3. V was clipped by 0 bases and J by 5 bases, with 10 bases between them. Per germline, CDR1 SGHVS and CDR2 FQNEAQ. This CDR3 is CASSLAWIGETQYF. DNA of the CDR3: TGTGCCAGCAGCTTAGCGTGGATAGGGGAGACCCAGTACTTC.

This chain links TRBV27 with TRBJ1-5; possible D gene TRBD1, 6 bases. Trimming took 7 bases from V and 4 from J, leaving 11 bases between them. CDR1 is MNHEY and CDR2 is SMNVEV in the germline V gene (reference sequence). The CDR3 covers 13 residues. The DNA of the CDR3 is TGTGCCAGCACACACAGGGTAAATCAGCCCCAGCATTTT. This codes for CASTHRVNQPQHF.

This rearrangement joins TRBV10-3 to TRBJ2-1; D gene uncertain. CDR3 size: 12 residues. V lost 3 bases and J lost 8, with 8 bases in between. Germline V CDR1 and CDR2: ENHRY, SYGVKD. The DNA for the CDR3 is TGTGCCATCAGTGACGGTAATTATGAGCAGTTCTTC. The encoded protein is CAISDGNYEQFF.

This clone has more than one count but fewer than ten. The chain employs TRBV25-1 and TRBJ1-2; unclear D gene. This CDR3 is built from 11 residues. The germline V and J ends were trimmed by 5 bases and 8 bases, with 9 bases remaining between them. The germline V gene has CDR1 MGHDK and CDR2 SYGVNS. The CDR3, as DNA: TGTGCCAGCAGTTATGGGGTAGGCTACACCTTC. This gives the protein CASSYGVGYTF.

As concerns this clone: Compared with germline, one end of the junction differs, possibly owing to a read error. V and J are TRBV6-6 and TRBJ2-5, with 10 bases lining up with TRBD2. The CDR3 is 13 residues long. The germline CDR1 and CDR2 sequences are MNHNY and SVGAGI (reference sequence). CDR3 DNA sequence: TGTGCCAGCAGTTTAGCGGGAGGAGAGACCCGGTACTTC. As protein: CASSLAGGETRYF.

This chain uses TRBV6-1 with TRBJ2-7, with D perhaps matching TRBD1 (6 bases). The CDR3 has 13 amino acids. The germline CDR1 and CDR2 sequences are MNHNS and SASEGT. Trimming removed 6 bases at V and 3 bases at J, with 12 bases between. For the CDR3, the DNA is TGTGCCAGCAGACGGGGACACCTCTACGAGCAGTACTTC. It translates to CASRRGHLYEQYF.

The sample holds a few counts of this clone. This rearrangement joins TRBV6-5 to TRBJ1-5; D not certain. The CDR3 runs to 13 residues. Looked up from germline, CDR1 is MNHEY and CDR2 is SVGAGI. The germline V and J ends were trimmed by 9 bases and 1 base, with 10 bases remaining between them. CDR3 amino acids: CASGRSSNQPQHF. The CDR3 DNA is TGTGCCAGTGGACGTTCGAGCAATCAGCCCCAGCATTTT.

The chain has TRBV9 and TRBJ1-2, with D possibly being TRBD1 (5 bases). The germline V gene has CDR1 SGDLS and CDR2 YYNGEE. This CDR3 comprises 16 residues. Trimming stripped 0 bases from V and 0 bases from J, with 12 bases between. Here the CDR3 reads CASSVVGARANYGYTF. DNA of the CDR3: TGTGCCAGCAGCGTAGTTGGGGCCAGAGCTAACTATGGCTACACCTTC.

The chain employs TRBV6-1 and TRBJ2-7; 7 bases match TRBD1. V dropped 6 bases and J dropped 6; count of bases not matched to a gene: 11. Germline V gives CDR1 MNHNS, CDR2 SASEGT. The CDR3 is made up of 14 amino acids. CDR3 residues: CASSERGRPSEQYF. As DNA, the CDR3 is TGTGCCAGCAGCGAAAGGGGGCGCCCCAGCGAGCAGTACTTC.

The chain joins TRBV6-5 to TRBJ2-2; D is possibly TRBD1 (5 bases). The CDR3 has 15 residues. Germline CDR1 and CDR2: MNHEY and SVGAGI. DNA of the CDR3: TGTGTCAGTCAGGTGGCAGGGCCTTTCACCGGGGAGCTGTTTTTT. Its translation: CVSQVAGPFTGELFF.

This CDR3 is CASSFGGRRNEQFF. The CDR3, as DNA: TGTGCCAGCAGCTTCGGAGGGAGGAGGAATGAGCAGTTCTTC. This chain joins TRBV5-4 and TRBJ2-1; TRBD2 might be the D (6 bases). The CDR3 has 14 residues. CDR1 SGHNT and CDR2 YYREEE come from the germline V gene (reference sequence). V lost 2 bases and J 7 bases, leaving 13 bases between the germline ends. The complete variable domain, with remaining parts taken from reference TRBV5-4 and TRBJ2-1, reads ETGVTQSPTHLIKTRGQQVTLRCSSQSGHNTVSWYQQALGQGPQFIFQYYREEENGRGNFPPRFSGLQFPNYSSELNVNALELDDSALYLCASSFGGRRNEQFFGPGTRLTVL.

The table lists this clone with a few counts. The chain is built from TRBV6-5 and TRBJ2-7; D is unresolved. Per germline, CDR1 MNHEY and CDR2 SVGAGI. V gave up 2 bases and J gave up 2 bases, with 7 bases separating them. There are 13 residues in the CDR3. The CDR3 DNA reads TGTGCCAGCAGTTACGGGCTGGCCTACGAGCAGTACTTC. This translates into CASSYGLAYEQYF.

The chain has TRBV6-5 and TRBJ2-3, with D hard to call. The germline V gene encodes CDR1 MNHEY and CDR2 SVGAGI. The V and J ends lost 2 bases and 4 bases respectively, with 10 bases between them. This CDR3 has 14 amino acids. CDR3 sequence (DNA): TGTGCCAGCAGTTACCGTCGGACGGCAGATACGCAGTATTTT. It specifies CASSYRRTADTQYF.